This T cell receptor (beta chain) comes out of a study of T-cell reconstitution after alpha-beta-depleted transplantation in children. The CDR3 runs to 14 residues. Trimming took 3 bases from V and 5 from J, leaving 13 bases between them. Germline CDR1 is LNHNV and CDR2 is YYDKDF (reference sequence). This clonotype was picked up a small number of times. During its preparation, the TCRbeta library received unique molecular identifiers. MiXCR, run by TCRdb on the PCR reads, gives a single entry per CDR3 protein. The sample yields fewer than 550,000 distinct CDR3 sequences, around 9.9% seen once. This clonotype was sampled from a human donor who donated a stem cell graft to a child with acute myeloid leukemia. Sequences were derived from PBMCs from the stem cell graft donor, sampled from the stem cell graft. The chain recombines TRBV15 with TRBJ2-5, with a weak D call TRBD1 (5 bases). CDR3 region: CATSRGRAGETQYF. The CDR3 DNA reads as TGTGCCACCAGCAGGGGCAGGGCAGGCGAGACCCAGTACTTC.